Detailed here is one T cell receptor beta chain. Its cognate antigen is unknown. This sample was taken from a study of vaccination effects on CD4 cells after COVID-19. Study summary: Each participant was administered two doses of either the BNT162b2 or the mRNA-1273 vaccine. Study outcomes and limitations: Early post-infection timepoints were absent, and convalescent patients were few.

Profiling relied on immunoSEQ multiplex PCR, and the TCRdb table lists in-frame clones only, not all of them. The table includes 50,000 to 60,000 clones, more than 60% detected once. ViraFEST assay sequencing came after antigen-specific CD4+ T cells were expanded with viral peptide pools. The authors isolated CD4+ T cells after around 11 days of culture. Negative nucleocapsid antibody tests before and after vaccination confirmed no previous SARS-CoV-2 infection. A few million PBMC were placed in each well, which was supplemented with approximately 10 IU/ml IL-2 and approximately 10 ug/ml peptides. Each culture had half its medium swapped for IL-2 medium on days 3 and 7. With 4 bases removed from V and 1 base from J, the gap between germline ends came to 8 bases. The CDR3 runs to 13 residues. Looked up from germline, CDR1 is SGHNT and CDR2 is YYREEE (reference sequence).

The chain carries TRBV5-4 and TRBJ1-1; D ambiguous. The source was CD4+ T cells from PBMCs cultured with SARS-CoV-2 spike peptides, collected before COVID-19 vaccination. The source is a human donor who received a COVID-19 vaccine. CDR3 loop: CASSTEPNTEAFF. The CDR3 DNA sequence: TGTGCCAGCAGCACCGAACCGAACACTGAAGCTTTCTTT.